Shown below are 8 T cell receptor beta chains from a single sample sequenced in a study of shared clonotypes between healthy human individuals. Naive-designated CD8 cells lacked CD45RO, were positively enriched for CCR7, and omitted terminally differentiated effector memory CD45RA+ cells. Assay: immunoSEQ multiplex PCR; the TCRdb copy retains only in-frame clones and omits some. Among roughly 590,000 clones listed, about 95% were seen once. The sample comprised naive CD8+ T cells sorted from blood. These receptors came from a woman aged 30 to 39 in good health.

The rearrangement joins TRBV5-4 to TRBJ1-1, with 10 positions matching TRBD1. Germline values: CDR1 SGHNT, CDR2 YYREEE (reference sequence). V dropped 4 bases and J dropped 4; count of bases not matched to a gene: 4. The CDR3 spans 14 residues. CDR3 amino acids: CASSPGQGVTEAFF. CDR3 in DNA: TGTGCCAGCAGCCCCGGACAGGGGGTCACTGAAGCTTTCTTT. Full variable domain (rest looked up from reference TRBV5-4 and TRBJ1-1): ETGVTQSPTHLIKTRGQQVTLRCSSQSGHNTVSWYQQALGQGPQFIFQYYREEENGRGNFPPRFSGLQFPNYSSELNVNALELDDSALYLCASSPGQGVTEAFFGQGTRLTVV.

The rearrangement uses TRBV7-2 and TRBJ2-3, with D perhaps assigned TRBD1 or TRBD2 (5 bases each). Per germline, CDR1 SGHTA and CDR2 FQGNSA. Trimming left V 3 bases short and J 3 bases short, with 16 bases between. The CDR3 contains 16 residues. The CDR3: CASSFLSLEGTDTQYF. Here the CDR3 DNA reads TGTGCCAGCAGCTTTCTGTCGTTAGAGGGGACAGATACGCAGTATTTT.

This clone appeared once. The gene calls are TRBV13 and TRBJ2-3; unclear D gene. V lost 3 bases to trimming and J lost 6 bases, with 13 bases between them. The CDR3 extends over 14 amino acids. The germline V gene encodes CDR1 PRHDT and CDR2 FYEKMQ (reference sequence). The CDR3: CASSFPTVGDTQYF. DNA for the CDR3: TGTGCCAGCAGCTTTCCTACGGTGGGGGATACGCAGTATTTT.

The chain carries TRBV7-9 and TRBJ2-7; TRBD2 might be the D (5 bases). From germline, CDR1 is SEHNR and CDR2 FQNEAQ (reference sequence). V lost 3 bases and J lost 3, with 9 bases in between. This CDR3 comprises 13 residues. CDR3 residues: CASSFGRDYEQYF. As DNA, the CDR3 is TGTGCCAGCAGCTTTGGACGGGACTACGAGCAGTACTTC.

The chain links TRBV7-9 to TRBJ2-5; D might be TRBD2 (6 bases). This CDR3 region has 15 residues. CDR1 is SEHNR and CDR2 is FQNEAQ in the germline V gene (reference sequence). V was shortened by 5 bases and J by 5 bases, with 18 bases between the two germline ends. CDR3 sequence (DNA): TGTGCCAGCAGCGCCCCCCTTAGCGGAGCGGAGACCCAGTACTTC. Amino acid sequence: CASSAPLSGAETQYF.

The chain couples TRBV10-3 to TRBJ2-1, with 7 bases fitting TRBD1. J gave up 1 base and V 4 bases, and 7 bases lay outside the gene matches. The germline V gene encodes CDR1 ENHRY and CDR2 SYGVKD. The CDR3 covers 16 residues. As DNA, the CDR3 is TGTGCCATCAGTGGGGCGGACAGGCGTTCCTACAATGAGCAGTTCTTC. Protein product: CAISGADRRSYNEQFF.

This clone showed up just once. The chain uses TRBV19 and TRBJ1-1, with D hard to call. CDR1 and CDR2 from the germline V gene are LNHDA and SQIVND (reference sequence). The CDR3 length is 14 residues. Trimming pared 1 base from V and 0 bases from J, leaving 6 bases between. This chain's CDR3 is CASSIASLNTEAFF. CDR3 DNA sequence: TGTGCCAGTAGTATAGCCAGTCTGAACACTGAAGCTTTCTTT.

This sequence joins TRBV27 and TRBJ1-2; 7 positions match TRBD1. The CDR3 sequence is 16 residues long. Trimming took 6 bases from V and 2 from J; bases not matched to a gene: 12. Germline V gene lookup returns CDR1 MNHEY and CDR2 SMNVEV (reference sequence). This CDR3 reads CASRWTGLNSNYGYTF. The DNA for the CDR3 is TGTGCCAGCAGGTGGACAGGACTCAATTCCAACTATGGCTACACCTTC.